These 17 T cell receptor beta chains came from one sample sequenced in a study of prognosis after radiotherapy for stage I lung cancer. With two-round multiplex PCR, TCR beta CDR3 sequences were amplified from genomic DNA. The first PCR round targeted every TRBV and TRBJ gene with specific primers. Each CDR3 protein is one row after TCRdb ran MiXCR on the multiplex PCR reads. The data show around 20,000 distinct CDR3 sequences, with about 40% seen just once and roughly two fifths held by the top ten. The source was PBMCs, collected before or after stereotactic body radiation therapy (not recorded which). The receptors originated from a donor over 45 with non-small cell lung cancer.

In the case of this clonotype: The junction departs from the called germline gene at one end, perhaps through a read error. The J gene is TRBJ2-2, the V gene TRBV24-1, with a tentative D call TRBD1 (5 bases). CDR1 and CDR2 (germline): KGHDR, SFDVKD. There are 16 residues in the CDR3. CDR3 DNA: TGTGCCACCAGTTATTTAACATCAGGGCTGGCCGGGGAGCTGTTTTTT. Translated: CATSYLTSGLAGELFF.

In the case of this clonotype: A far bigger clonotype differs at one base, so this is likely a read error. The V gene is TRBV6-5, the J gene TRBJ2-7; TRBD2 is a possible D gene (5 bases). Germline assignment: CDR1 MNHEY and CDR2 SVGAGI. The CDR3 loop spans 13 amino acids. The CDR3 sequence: CASTPDLGSEQCF. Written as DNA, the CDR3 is TGTGCCAGCACTCCGGATTTGGGGAGCGAGCAGTGCTTC.

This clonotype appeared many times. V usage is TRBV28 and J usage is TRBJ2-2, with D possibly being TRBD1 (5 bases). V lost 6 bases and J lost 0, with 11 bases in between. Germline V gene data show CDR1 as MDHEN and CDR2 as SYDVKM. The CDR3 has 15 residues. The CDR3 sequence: CASRTQEANTGELFF. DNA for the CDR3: TGTGCCAGCAGGACACAGGAAGCGAACACCGGGGAGCTGTTTTTT.

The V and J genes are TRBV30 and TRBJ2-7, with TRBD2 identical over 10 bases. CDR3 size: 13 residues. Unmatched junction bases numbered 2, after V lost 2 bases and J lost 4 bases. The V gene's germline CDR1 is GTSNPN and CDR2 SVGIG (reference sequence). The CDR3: CAWSRGLAYEQYF. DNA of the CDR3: TGTGCCTGGAGTCGGGGACTAGCGTACGAGCAGTACTTC.

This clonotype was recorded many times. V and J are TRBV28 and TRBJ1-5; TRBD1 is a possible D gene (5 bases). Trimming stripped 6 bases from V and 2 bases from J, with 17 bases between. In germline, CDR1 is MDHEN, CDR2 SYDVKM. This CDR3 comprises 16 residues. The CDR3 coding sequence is TGTGCCAGCAGCCCCGGGGCCACGAACGGCAATCAGCCCCAGCATTTT. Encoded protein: CASSPGATNGNQPQHF.

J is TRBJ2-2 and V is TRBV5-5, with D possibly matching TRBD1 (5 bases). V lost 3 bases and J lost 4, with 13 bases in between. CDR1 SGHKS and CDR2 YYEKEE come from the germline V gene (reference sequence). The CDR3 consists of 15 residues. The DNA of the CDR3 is TGTGCCAGCAGCTCCAGTCAGGGTTTCACCGGGGAGCTGTTTTTT. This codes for CASSSSQGFTGELFF. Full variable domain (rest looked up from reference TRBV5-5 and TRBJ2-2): DAGVTQSPTHLIKTRGQQVTLRCSPISGHKSVSWYQQVLGQGPQFIFQYYEKEERGRGNFPDRFSARQFPNYSSELNVNALLLGDSALYLCASSSSQGFTGELFFGEGSRLTVL.

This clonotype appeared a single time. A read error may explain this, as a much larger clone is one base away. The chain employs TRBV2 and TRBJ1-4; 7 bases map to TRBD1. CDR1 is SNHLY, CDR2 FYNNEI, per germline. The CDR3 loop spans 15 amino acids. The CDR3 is CASSLTGDRNEKMFF. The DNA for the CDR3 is TGTGCCAGCAGCCTAACTGGGGACAGAAATGAAAAAATGTTTTTT.

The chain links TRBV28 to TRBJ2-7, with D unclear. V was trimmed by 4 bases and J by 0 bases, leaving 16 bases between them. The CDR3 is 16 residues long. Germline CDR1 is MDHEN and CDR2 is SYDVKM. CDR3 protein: CASSSISLFSSYEQYF. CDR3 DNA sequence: TGTGCCAGCAGTTCGATCTCCTTATTTAGCTCCTACGAGCAGTACTTC.

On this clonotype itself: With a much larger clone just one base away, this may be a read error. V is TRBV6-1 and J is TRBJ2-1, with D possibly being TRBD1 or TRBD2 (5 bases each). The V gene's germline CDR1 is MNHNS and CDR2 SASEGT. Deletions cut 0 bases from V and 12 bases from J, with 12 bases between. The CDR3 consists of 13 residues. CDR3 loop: CASSEARGTGQFF. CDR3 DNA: TGTGCCAGCAGTGAAGCTAGAGGGACGGGGCAGTTCTTC.

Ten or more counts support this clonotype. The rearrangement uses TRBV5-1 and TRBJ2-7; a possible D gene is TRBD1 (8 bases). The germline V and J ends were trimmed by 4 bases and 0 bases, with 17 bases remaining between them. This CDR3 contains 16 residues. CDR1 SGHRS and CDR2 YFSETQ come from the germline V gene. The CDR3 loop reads CASSLEAGQASYEQYF. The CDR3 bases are TGCGCCAGCAGCCTCGAAGCGGGACAGGCCTCCTACGAGCAGTACTTC.

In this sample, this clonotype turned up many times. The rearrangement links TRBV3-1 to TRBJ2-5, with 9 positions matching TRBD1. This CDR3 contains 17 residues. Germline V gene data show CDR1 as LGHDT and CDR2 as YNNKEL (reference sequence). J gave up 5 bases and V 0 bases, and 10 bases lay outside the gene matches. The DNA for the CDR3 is TGTGCCAGCAGCCAAGACCCCTCGACAGGGGGGAGGGAGACCCAGTACTTC. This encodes CASSQDPSTGGRETQYF.

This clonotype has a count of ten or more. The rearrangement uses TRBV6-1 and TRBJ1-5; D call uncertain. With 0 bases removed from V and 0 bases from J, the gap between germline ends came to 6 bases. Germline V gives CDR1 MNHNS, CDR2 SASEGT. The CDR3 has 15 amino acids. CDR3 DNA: TGTGCCAGCAGTGAAGCCAGACCTAGCAATCAGCCCCAGCATTTT. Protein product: CASSEARPSNQPQHF.

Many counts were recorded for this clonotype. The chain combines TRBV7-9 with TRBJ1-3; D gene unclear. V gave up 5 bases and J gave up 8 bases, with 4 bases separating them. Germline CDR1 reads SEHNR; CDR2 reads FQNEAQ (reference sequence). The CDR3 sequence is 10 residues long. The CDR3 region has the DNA TGTGCCAGCAGCGGGGACACCATATATTTT. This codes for CASSGDTIYF. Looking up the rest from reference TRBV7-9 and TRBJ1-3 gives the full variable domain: DTGVSQNPRHKITKRGQNVTFRCDPISEHNRLYWYRQTLGQGPEFLTYFQNEAQLEKSRLLSDRFSAERPKGSFSTLEIQRTEQGDSAMYLCASSGDTIYFGEGSWLTVV.

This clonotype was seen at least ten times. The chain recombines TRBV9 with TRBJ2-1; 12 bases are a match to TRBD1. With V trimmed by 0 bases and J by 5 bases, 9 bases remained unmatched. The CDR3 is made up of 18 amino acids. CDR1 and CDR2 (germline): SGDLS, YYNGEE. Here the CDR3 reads CASSVAKGQGAPHNEQFF. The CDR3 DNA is TGTGCCAGCAGCGTAGCTAAGGGACAGGGGGCCCCCCACAATGAGCAGTTCTTC.

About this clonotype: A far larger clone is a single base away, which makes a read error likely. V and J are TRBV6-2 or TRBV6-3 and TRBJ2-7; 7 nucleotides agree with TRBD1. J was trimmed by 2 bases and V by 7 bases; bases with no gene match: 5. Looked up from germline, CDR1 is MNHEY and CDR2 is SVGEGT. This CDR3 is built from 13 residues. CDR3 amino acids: CASMKDRTYEQYF. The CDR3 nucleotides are TGTGCCAGCATGAAGGACAGGACCTACGAGCAGTACTTC.

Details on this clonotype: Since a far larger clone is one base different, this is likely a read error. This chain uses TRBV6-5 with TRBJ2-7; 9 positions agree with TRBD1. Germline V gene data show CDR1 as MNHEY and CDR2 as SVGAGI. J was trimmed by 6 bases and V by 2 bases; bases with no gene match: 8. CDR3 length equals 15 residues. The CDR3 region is CASSYPGTGWGEQYF. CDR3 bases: TGTGCCAGCAGTTACCCCGGGACAGGGTGGGGCGAGCAGTACTTC.

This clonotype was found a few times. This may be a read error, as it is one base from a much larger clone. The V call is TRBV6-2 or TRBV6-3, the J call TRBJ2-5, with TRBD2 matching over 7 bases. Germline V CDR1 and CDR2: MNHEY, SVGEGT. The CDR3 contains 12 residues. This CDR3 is CASSEGRETQCF. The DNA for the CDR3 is TGTGCCAGCAGTGAAGGGCGGGAGACCCAGTGCTTC.